This passage covers 26 T cell receptor beta chains from one sample sequenced in a study of identical twins (dated by TCRdb to 2016 to 2018). The library was made by 5' RACE. Sequencing was carried out with an Illumina HiSeq 2000. The raw public data were reprocessed by TCRdb itself: fastp quality trimming at Q25, MiXCR clonotype calling, in-frame beta chains only. When rows share a CDR3 protein, they turn into one entry using the most common DNA and genes. In this sample the table shows about 810,000 distinct CDR3 sequences, around an eighth of which occur a single time. The top ten hold roughly 1.6% of the sample. The same sample was also used in a study of yellow fever vaccine responses in identical twins.

Sequenced: PBMCs. These receptors all stem from a woman younger than 35 in good health.

The sample holds many counts of this clonotype. The V call is TRBV18, the J call TRBJ2-1; D is unresolved. Germline V gene lookup returns CDR1 KGHSH and CDR2 LQKENI. This CDR3 has 14 residues. Between the trimmed V and J ends, which lost 1 base and 3 bases, there was a span of 7 bases. The CDR3 loop is CASSPLSVYNEQFF. For the CDR3, the DNA is TGTGCCAGCTCACCACTTTCGGTCTACAATGAGCAGTTCTTC.

This clonotype was found a few times. This chain links TRBV29-1 with TRBJ2-5, with 10 bases fitting TRBD2. With 5 bases clipped from V and 5 bases from J, the junction kept 11 bases outside the gene matches. CDR3 size: 15 residues. Germline CDR1 SQVTM, CDR2 ANQGSEA. CDR3 region: CSVLLAGDRLETQYF. The CDR3 DNA reads as TGCAGCGTTCTCCTAGCGGGAGATCGGCTTGAGACCCAGTACTTC.

Ten or more counts support this clonotype. The chain links TRBV4-2 to TRBJ1-1; 9 bases map to TRBD1. CDR3 length equals 15 residues. Germline-derived CDR1 and CDR2 are LGHNA and YNFKEQ. Germline trimming cut 4 bases from V and 5 bases from J; bases unmatched to any gene: 8. CDR3 residues: CASSPFDRGRTEAFF. The CDR3 DNA follows: TGTGCCAGCAGCCCTTTCGACAGGGGGAGGACTGAAGCTTTCTTT.

The sample holds one count of this clonotype. The junction does not match germline at one end; this may be a read error. The genes are TRBV7-2 and TRBJ2-3; D may be TRBD2 (6 bases). The CDR3 has 14 amino acids. Germline V gene data show CDR1 as SGHTA and CDR2 as FQGNSA. The CDR3 here is CASRSGRGTDTRYF. CDR3 DNA sequence: TGTGCCAGCAGGTCGGGGCGGGGAACAGATACGCGGTATTTT.

This clonotype was seen only a few times. V usage is TRBV27 and J usage is TRBJ2-1; 13 positions agree with TRBD2. Germline V gene sequence: CDR1 MNHEY, CDR2 SMNVEV (reference sequence). The CDR3 contains 14 residues. The CDR3 protein is CASGLAGVWNEQFF. Written as DNA, the CDR3 is TGTGCAAGCGGACTAGCGGGAGTTTGGAATGAGCAGTTCTTC.

The chain is built from TRBV7-9 and TRBJ2-7; the match to TRBD2 covers 8 bases. The ends lost 8 bases at V and 2 bases at J; junction bases unmatched: 11. Germline V gene sequence: CDR1 SEHNR, CDR2 FQNEAQ (reference sequence). The CDR3 sequence is 15 residues long. Here the CDR3 reads CASGIPREGPYEQYF. CDR3 sequence (DNA): TGTGCCAGCGGCATACCTCGGGAGGGTCCCTACGAGCAGTACTTC.

In its sample, this clonotype was seen many times. The V and J genes are TRBV29-1 and TRBJ2-7, with D possibly being TRBD1 (5 bases). The V end was cut by 1 base, the J end by 2 bases, with 9 bases between. There are 13 residues in the CDR3. Per germline, CDR1 SQVTM and CDR2 ANQGSEA. In DNA form, the CDR3 reads TGCAGCGTTGAAGCGGACACCCCCTACGAGCAGTACTTC. Amino acids: CSVEADTPYEQYF.

The chain recombines TRBV20-1 with TRBJ2-3; D remains unclear. Trimming took 2 bases from V and 5 from J, leaving 11 bases between them. The CDR3 runs to 13 residues. CDR1 and CDR2 (germline): DFQATT, SNEGSKA (reference sequence). CDR3 in amino acids: CSARRPPGDTQYF. The CDR3 region has the DNA TGCAGTGCTAGAAGACCACCCGGAGATACGCAGTATTTT.

This clonotype was picked up a small number of times. This rearrangement joins TRBV28 to TRBJ2-5; TRBD2 matches 8 bases. This CDR3 has 15 residues. Germline CDR1 and CDR2: MDHEN and SYDVKM. V was pared by 5 bases and J by 5 bases, with 10 bases of the junction left unmatched. This CDR3 is CASSAPRLARETQYF. The DNA of the CDR3 is TGTGCCAGCAGTGCCCCAAGACTAGCGAGGGAGACCCAGTACTTC.

This clonotype was seen a few times. The chain uses TRBV24-1 and TRBJ2-1; 9 nucleotides align to TRBD1. Germline CDR1 and CDR2: KGHDR and SFDVKD. The CDR3 covers 17 residues. Trimming removed 2 bases from V and 2 bases from J; junction bases left unmatched: 6. The CDR3: CATSDSGTGGPYNEQFF. CDR3 sequence (DNA): TGTGCCACCAGTGATTCGGGTACAGGGGGCCCCTACAATGAGCAGTTCTTC.

Many counts were recorded for this clonotype. The rearrangement uses TRBV12-3 or TRBV12-4 and TRBJ1-1; TRBD1 matches 7 bases. CDR3 size: 14 residues. Trimming cost V 6 bases and J 2 bases; bases outside gene matches: 6. CDR3 sequence (DNA): TGTGCCAGCAGGACGGACAGGAGAAACACTGAAGCTTTCTTT. This sequence encodes CASRTDRRNTEAFF.

This chain links TRBV5-1 with TRBJ2-5, with D possibly TRBD1 on 5 matching bases. The germline V and J ends were trimmed by 2 bases and 5 bases, with 10 bases remaining between them. The germline CDR1 and CDR2 sequences are SGHRS and YFSETQ. This CDR3 has 13 residues. In DNA form, the CDR3 reads TGCGCCAGCAGCTTCGCAGGGAAGGAGACCCAGTACTTC. Protein: CASSFAGKETQYF. Drawing the rest from reference TRBV5-1 and TRBJ2-5, the complete variable domain is KAGVTQTPRYLIKTRGQQVTLSCSPISGHRSVSWYQQTPGQGLQFLFEYFSETQRNKGNFPGRFSGRQFSNSRSEMNVSTLELGDSALYLCASSFAGKETQYFGPGTRLLVL.

This clonotype occurred a few times. The rearrangement links TRBV3-1 to TRBJ2-1; 8 bases align to TRBD2. Germline CDR1 and CDR2: LGHDT and YNNKEL (reference sequence). The CDR3 is 15 residues long. V lost 2 bases to trimming and J lost 4 bases; unmatched junction nucleotides: 4. The CDR3 is CASSQWLAGYNEQFF. For the CDR3, the DNA is TGTGCCAGCAGCCAATGGCTAGCGGGTTACAATGAGCAGTTCTTC.

This clonotype was observed many times. The gene calls are TRBV29-1 and TRBJ2-1, with 13 bases aligning to TRBD2. V dropped 6 bases and J dropped 0; count of bases not matched to a gene: 5. The CDR3 has 16 residues. The germline V gene has CDR1 SQVTM and CDR2 ANQGSEA. CDR3 nucleotides: TGCAGCGTCACACTAGCGGGAGGGGGCTCCTACAATGAGCAGTTCTTC. Protein: CSVTLAGGGSYNEQFF.

This chain connects TRBV6-1 to TRBJ1-5, with D unresolved. The V end was cut by 3 bases, the J end by 6 bases, with 21 bases between. This CDR3 has 17 amino acids. Germline V CDR1 and CDR2: MNHNS, SASEGT. The CDR3 region is CASSDIRTAGYGQPQHF. In nucleotides, the CDR3 is TGTGCCAGCAGTGACATCCGGACGGCAGGATATGGTCAGCCCCAGCATTTT.

This clonotype was detected a few times. The rearrangement joins TRBV29-1 to TRBJ2-2; TRBD1 aligns across 12 bases. Germline V gene data show CDR1 as SQVTM and CDR2 as ANQGSEA. V lost 4 bases and J lost 5; bases outside the gene matches: 2. CDR3 length equals 14 residues. The CDR3 DNA reads TGCAGCGTTGCGGGACAGGGGGCTACCGGGGAGCTGTTTTTT. As protein: CSVAGQGATGELFF.

Here the CDR3 DNA reads TGTGCCAGCAGCCATAGCGGGAGGGGGGACTCCTACGAGCAGTACTTC. The encoded protein is CASSHSGRGDSYEQYF. V usage is TRBV5-4 and J usage is TRBJ2-7; 11 bases align to TRBD2. V shed 4 bases, J shed 0 bases, and the junction held 6 bases outside the gene matches. The CDR3 sequence is 16 residues long. Germline V lookup: CDR1 SGHNT, CDR2 YYREEE (reference sequence).

The chain couples TRBV6-5 to TRBJ2-3, with 9 bases lining up with TRBD2. The CDR3 extends over 16 amino acids. Germline loops: CDR1 MNHEY, CDR2 SVGAGI. Trimming removed 0 bases from V and 4 bases from J; junction bases left unmatched: 5. This CDR3 is CASSYSSSGGSDTQYF. CDR3 DNA sequence: TGTGCCAGCAGTTACTCGAGTAGCGGGGGATCAGATACGCAGTATTTT.

This clonotype was detected only a few times. The chain links TRBV20-1 to TRBJ2-3; 8 nucleotides align to TRBD2. CDR1 DFQATT and CDR2 SNEGSKA come from the germline V gene (reference sequence). The CDR3 runs 17 residues. CDR3 sequence (DNA): TGCACCCCAAGGGGGACCTTAGCGGGGCCGAGCACAGATACGCAGTATTTT. It is translated as CTPRGTLAGPSTDTQYF.

This clonotype has at least ten counts. CDR3 region: CASSERPDTQYF. In DNA form, the CDR3 reads TGCGCCAGCAGTGAGCGCCCAGATACGCAGTATTTT. The V call is TRBV10-1, the J call TRBJ2-3; D is uncertain. V shed 2 bases and J shed 4 bases, with 4 bases lying between them. This CDR3 contains 12 residues. CDR1 is WNHNN, CDR2 SYGVQD, per germline (reference sequence).

This clonotype has only a few counts. The genes are TRBV20-1 and TRBJ1-1; no clear D gene. CDR1 and CDR2 (germline): DFQATT, SNEGSKA (reference sequence). This CDR3 contains 12 residues. The CDR3 sequence: CIWAGMNTEAFF. CDR3 DNA: TGCATCTGGGCGGGGATGAACACTGAAGCTTTCTTT.

The V and J genes are TRBV5-5 and TRBJ2-1; the match to TRBD2 covers 8 bases. The CDR3 spans 14 residues. CDR1 SGHKS and CDR2 YYEKEE come from the germline V gene (reference sequence). With 2 bases clipped from V and 5 bases from J, the junction kept 3 bases outside the gene matches. The CDR3 protein is CASSFPGRDNEQFF. CDR3 DNA sequence: TGTGCCAGCAGCTTCCCCGGGAGGGACAATGAGCAGTTCTTC.

The rearrangement links TRBV24-1 to TRBJ1-5; no reliable D call. Germline V gene sequence: CDR1 KGHDR, CDR2 SFDVKD. CDR3 size: 13 residues. V was pared by 3 bases and J by 3 bases, with 5 bases between. The CDR3 sequence is CATSDRPNQPQHF. CDR3 DNA sequence: TGTGCCACCAGTGATCGACCCAATCAGCCCCAGCATTTT.

The rearrangement uses TRBV20-1 and TRBJ2-7; TRBD1 aligns across 7 bases. Germline-derived CDR1 and CDR2 are DFQATT and SNEGSKA (reference sequence). V lost 6 bases and J lost 2; bases outside the gene matches: 7. This CDR3 is built from 13 residues. CDR3 amino acids: CSAQTGSTYEQYV. CDR3 coding DNA: TGCAGTGCGCAGACAGGGTCAACCTACGAGCAGTACGTC.

In this sample, this clonotype turned up a few times. The chain links TRBV12-3 or TRBV12-4 to TRBJ1-3; no clear D gene. The CDR3 has 15 residues. V gave up 2 bases and J gave up 1 base, with 9 bases separating them. The CDR3 loop is CASSLQSKSGNTIYF. As DNA, the CDR3 is TGTGCCAGCAGTTTACAGAGTAAATCTGGAAACACCATATATTTT.

The chain joins TRBV27 to TRBJ2-7, with 9 bases identical to TRBD1. This CDR3 has 15 residues. Germline CDR1 is MNHEY and CDR2 is SMNVEV (reference sequence). The ends lost 3 bases at V and 7 bases at J; junction bases unmatched: 10. CDR3 protein: CASSFRDRVSGEQYF. The DNA of the CDR3 is TGTGCCAGCAGTTTTAGGGACAGGGTTTCGGGTGAGCAGTACTTC.